One sample yielded the 13 T cell receptor beta chains listed below, sequenced in a study of blood T cell repertoires in COVID-19. The repertoire was sequenced with immunoSEQ multiplex PCR; TCRdb's copy has only in-frame clones and lacks some. The table lists 75,000 to 95,000 clones, around four fifths of them singletons, with about 18% in the top ten. Sample: peripheral blood. Receptor source: an elderly man with active or convalescent COVID-19.

This clone turned up a few times. The chain carries TRBV9 and TRBJ2-5; tentatively, D is TRBD1 (5 bases). Per germline, CDR1 SGDLS and CDR2 YYNGEE. The CDR3 has 13 residues. V was cut by 2 bases and J by 5 bases, with 10 bases left in between. For the CDR3, the DNA is TGTGCCAGCAGCGTTGCAGGGTTGGAGACCCAGTACTTC. It is translated as CASSVAGLETQYF.

This chain links TRBV5-1 with TRBJ2-6; D is undetermined. In germline, CDR1 is SGHRS, CDR2 YFSETQ. CDR3 length: 15 residues. Trimming cost V 0 bases and J 4 bases, with 8 bases left between them. The CDR3 loop is CASSLEHLGANVLTF. DNA of the CDR3: TGCGCCAGCAGCTTGGAGCACCTGGGGGCCAACGTCCTGACTTTC. The full variable domain, rest sourced from reference TRBV5-1 and TRBJ2-6, is KAGVTQTPRYLIKTRGQQVTLSCSPISGHRSVSWYQQTPGQGLQFLFEYFSETQRNKGNFPGRFSGRQFSNSRSEMNVSTLELGDSALYLCASSLEHLGANVLTFGAGSRLTVL.

The rearrangement uses TRBV28 and TRBJ1-4, with D maybe TRBD1 (5 bases). Trimming shortened V by 6 bases and J by 10 bases, and 15 bases separated the two germline ends. Germline V lookup: CDR1 MDHEN, CDR2 SYDVKM. This CDR3 has 13 residues. DNA of the CDR3: TGTGCCAGCAGCCGGGGGGGAGGAGGAAAACTGTTTTTT. Translated: CASSRGGGGKLFF.

The J gene is TRBJ1-1, the V gene TRBV5-1, with a weak D call TRBD1 (5 bases). CDR1 and CDR2 (germline): SGHRS, YFSETQ. The V end was cut by 4 bases, the J end by 4 bases, with 17 bases between. The CDR3 runs to 15 residues. The CDR3 loop reads CASSPRQSLGTEAFF. The CDR3, as DNA: TGCGCCAGCAGCCCCCGACAGAGTCTGGGCACTGAAGCTTTCTTT.

The rearrangement joins TRBV30 to TRBJ2-4, with a weak D call TRBD2 (6 bases). This CDR3 is built from 14 residues. V gave up 4 bases and J gave up 8 bases, with 18 bases separating them. Looked up from germline, CDR1 is GTSNPN and CDR2 is SVGIG (reference sequence). The CDR3 nucleotides read TGTGCCTGGACCCACGGGGGTTGGGGGGACATTCAGTACTTC. The encoded protein is CAWTHGGWGDIQYF.

This clone is a singleton in its sample. The V gene is TRBV2, the J gene TRBJ2-1; TRBD2 agrees at 11 bases. The germline V gene encodes CDR1 SNHLY and CDR2 FYNNEI. The CDR3 is made up of 19 amino acids. Germline trimming cut 3 bases from V and 3 bases from J; bases unmatched to any gene: 13. CDR3 in amino acids: CASSESSAGLAVLYNEQFF. The DNA for the CDR3 is TGTGCCAGCAGTGAGAGTTCCGCGGGACTAGCGGTACTCTACAATGAGCAGTTCTTC.

This clone was detected once. The V call is TRBV11-2, the J call TRBJ2-3, with 9 bases lining up with TRBD2. Germline V gene data show CDR1 as SGHAT and CDR2 as FQNNGV. The CDR3 runs 15 residues. Trimming took 6 bases from V and 6 from J; bases not matched to a gene: 10. CDR3 amino acids: CASRPLAGVGDTQYF. The DNA of the CDR3 is TGTGCCAGCAGACCTTTAGCGGGAGTAGGGGATACGCAGTATTTT.

This clone has only a few counts. The rearrangement joins TRBV6-5 to TRBJ1-1; the D gene is possibly TRBD1 (6 bases). The CDR3 is made up of 16 amino acids. Germline V gene data show CDR1 as MNHEY and CDR2 as SVGAGI. V was pared by 0 bases and J by 4 bases, with 15 bases between. The CDR3: CASSYSGQGKGTEAFF. The CDR3 DNA reads as TGTGCCAGCAGTTACTCTGGGCAGGGGAAGGGCACTGAAGCTTTCTTT.

The table lists this clone with a count of one. This rearrangement joins TRBV2 to TRBJ1-6; 10 nucleotides line up with TRBD1. Trimming cost V 4 bases and J 7 bases; bases outside gene matches: 4. Germline V lookup: CDR1 SNHLY, CDR2 FYNNEI. This CDR3 region has 15 residues. CDR3 DNA: TGTGCCAGCAGTGGAGACAGGGGGCTAAATTCACCCCTCCACTTT. The encoded protein is CASSGDRGLNSPLHF. The full variable domain, in which reference TRBV2 and TRBJ1-6 provide the parts outside the CDR3, is EPEVTQTPSHQVTQMGQEVILRCVPISNHLYFYWYRQILGQKVEFLVSFYNNEISEKSEIFDDQFSVERPDGSNFTLKIRSTKLEDSAMYFCASSGDRGLNSPLHFGNGTRLTVT.

The chain has TRBV19 and TRBJ1-1, with 7 bases fitting TRBD1. The CDR3 is made up of 12 amino acids. Trimming removed 5 bases from V and 6 bases from J; junction bases left unmatched: 3. Germline-derived CDR1 and CDR2 are LNHDA and SQIVND (reference sequence). The CDR3 loop is CASSETGAEAFF. The CDR3 DNA sequence: TGTGCCAGTAGTGAAACAGGGGCTGAAGCTTTCTTT.

V usage is TRBV7-2 and J usage is TRBJ2-3; perhaps TRBD2 as D (5 bases). This CDR3 is 15 amino acids long. Trimming shortened V by 5 bases and J by 3 bases, and 15 bases separated the two germline ends. The germline V gene has CDR1 SGHTA and CDR2 FQGNSA. The CDR3 protein is CASSTTRAPTDTQYF. Written as DNA, the CDR3 is TGTGCCAGCAGCACGACGAGGGCGCCTACAGATACGCAGTATTTT.

This clone was found a few times. V gene TRBV28 combines with J gene TRBJ1-2; TRBD1 is a possible D gene (5 bases). The germline V and J ends were trimmed by 3 bases and 4 bases, with 12 bases remaining between them. The germline V gene encodes CDR1 MDHEN and CDR2 SYDVKM. CDR3 size: 14 residues. The CDR3 region is CASSFGGESYGYTF. In nucleotides, the CDR3 is TGTGCCAGCAGTTTCGGGGGTGAGAGCTATGGCTACACCTTC.

This chain uses TRBV6-5 with TRBJ2-3; maybe TRBD2 (6 bases). Germline V lookup: CDR1 MNHEY, CDR2 SVGAGI. The CDR3 is made up of 15 amino acids. V lost 0 bases, J lost 7 bases, and 14 bases lay in between. The CDR3 spells CASSYSGGEIYTQYF. The DNA of the CDR3 is TGTGCCAGCAGTTACTCAGGCGGGGAAATCTATACGCAGTATTTT.